This T cell receptor (beta chain) stems from a study of blood T cell repertoires in COVID-19. Study-wide context: The United States, Italy and Spain provided the acute and convalescent COVID-19 samples. T cells, B-cell-depleted T cells, or PBMCs supplied cDNA or gDNA.

CDR1 is GTSNPN, CDR2 SVGIG, per germline (reference sequence). V was trimmed by 6 bases and J by 4 bases, leaving 9 bases between them. The CDR3 is made up of 12 amino acids. Per the original data handling: Reference gene primer amplification yielded estimated nucleated cell counts. Here immunoSEQ multiplex PCR was the method, and the copy in TCRdb shows in-frame clones only, minus some. Clonal size and the V and J genes are those of that table, whereas D and trimming came from the DNA. The sample includes over 90,000 clones, around 84% seen only once; the top ten take 3.5% to 5.5%. The chain has TRBV30 and TRBJ1-4; D is undetermined. The specimen sequenced was peripheral blood. The TCR comes from a human donor in a cohort sampled during active COVID-19. CDR3 loop: CACLGINEKLFF. The DNA of the CDR3 is TGTGCCTGCCTAGGAATTAATGAAAAACTGTTTTTT.